The T cell receptor (beta chain) described here comes from a study of blood T cells in healthy people across ages. Study observations and caveats: Long-lived and aged donors differed, with more naive CD4+ cells and higher diversity in the long-lived. Roughly linearly, TCR beta diversity per million T cells fell as age increased. Using unsorted PBMCs precluded a conclusive naive versus antigen-experienced comparison.

The V gene lost 7 bases and the J gene lost 0 bases, with 12 bases spanning the gap. The CDR3 sequence is 14 residues long. Germline CDR1 is LNHDA and CDR2 is SQIVND (reference sequence). The donors, all healthy, were Caucasians living in Russia, aged about 6 to 90. As for this clonotype: As yet, its antigen is unknown.

Together with a sample-barcoded 5' primer, a J-beta primer mix was included in a second PCR lasting roughly 6 to 12 cycles. One entry per CDR3 protein results from TCRdb running MiXCR on the 5' RACE reads. The table has over 600,000 distinct CDR3 sequences, about 56% seen once. The chain joins TRBV19 to TRBJ1-2, with D unclear. The sample comprised blood. This clonotype originated in a man aged 35 to 55 in good health. CDR3 region: CASNIREANYGYTF. CDR3 DNA: TGTGCCAGTAACATCCGTGAAGCTAACTATGGCTACACCTTC.